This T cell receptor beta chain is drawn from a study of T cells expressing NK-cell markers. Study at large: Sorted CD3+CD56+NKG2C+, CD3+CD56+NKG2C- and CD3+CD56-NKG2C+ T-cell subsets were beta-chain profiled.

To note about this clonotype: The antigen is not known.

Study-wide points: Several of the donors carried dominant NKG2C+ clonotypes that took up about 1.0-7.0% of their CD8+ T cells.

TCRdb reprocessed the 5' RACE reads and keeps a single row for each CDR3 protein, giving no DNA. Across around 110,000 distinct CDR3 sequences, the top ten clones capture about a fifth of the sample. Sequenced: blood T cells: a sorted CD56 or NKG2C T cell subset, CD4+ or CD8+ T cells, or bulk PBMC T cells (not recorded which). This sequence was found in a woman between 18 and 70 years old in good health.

CDR3 region: CASSPLGAGEHYNEQFF. The chain employs TRBV6-1 and TRBJ2-1; TCRdb's assignment of TRBD2 cannot be checked, as there is no DNA. The CDR3 has 17 amino acids. Germline lookup yields CDR1 MNHNS and CDR2 SASEGT.